This record concerns one TCR beta chain sequence. The data originate from a study of shared T cell receptors in the human thymus. Germline loops: CDR1 KGHSH, CDR2 LQKENI. This CDR3 spans 17 amino acids. V was clipped by 0 bases and J by 3 bases, with 17 bases between them. Sequenced by immunoSEQ multiplex PCR; TCRdb stores in-frame clones only, minus some. The sample records about 540,000 clones, approximately 78% being singletons. A further study also used this sample, focusing on human thymus T cells. From that study: The source of the thymus tissue was resections taken during corrective heart surgery.

This chain connects TRBV18 to TRBJ1-1; D might be TRBD1 (6 bases). Input material: thymocytes. The source is a boy younger than two with a congenital heart defect. CDR3 sequence reads: CASSPPLMGALDTEAFF. CDR3 sequence (DNA): TGTGCCAGCTCACCACCGCTGATGGGGGCTCTTGACACTGAAGCTTTCTTT. Using reference TRBV18 and TRBJ1-1 for the parts outside the CDR3, the full variable domain is NAGVMQNPRHLVRRRGQEARLRCSPMKGHSHVYWYRQLPEEGLKFMVYLQKENIIDESGMPKERFSAEFPKEGPSILRIQQVVRGDSAAYFCASSPPLMGALDTEAFFGQGTRLTVV.